This TCR beta chain appears in the sequencing data of a study of cytomegalovirus exposure and HLA in healthy donors. Findings and limits, study-wide: Among TCR beta chains, those listed as cytomegalovirus-associated numbered fewer than 200. The classifier, whose performance was assessed in both the original and validation cohorts, reportedly diagnosed cytomegalovirus status with high specificity and sensitivity.

Points on this clone: The target antigen is unknown.

The study ran its PCR with 60 Vbeta and 13 Jbeta primers. The data were produced by immunoSEQ multiplex PCR, yet TCRdb's version contains in-frame clones alone and is incomplete. The record lists around 75,000 clones, of which the ten most abundant hold 4% to 5.5%. The donors were healthy bone marrow donors. Sequencing was performed on PBMCs. This clonotype was obtained from a man in his forties or fifties in good health and CMV-seronegative.

DNA for the CDR3: TGTGCCAGCAGCTTAATCACTAGCGTGGATACGCAGTATTTT. Translated: CASSLITSVDTQYF. The V call is TRBV11-2, the J call TRBJ2-3; 7 bases fit TRBD2. The CDR3 length is 14 residues. The J segment lost 6 bases and the V segment lost 2 bases, leaving 5 bases of the junction unmatched. Germline assignment: CDR1 SGHAT and CDR2 FQNNGV.